Sequencing of this TCR beta chain was carried out in a study of T cell responses to AZD1222 COVID-19 vaccine. The table came from immunoSEQ multiplex PCR; TCRdb's copy has only in-frame clones and leaves some out. The data contain under 150,000 clones, 93% of them singletons. This clone was observed a handful of times. This TCR was recovered from an adult in good health. The sample here was peripheral blood, taken on day 0 of AZD1222 vaccination.

The CDR3 region is CASSPQTLTEAFF. CDR3 in DNA: TGTGCCAGCAGCCCCCAGACCCTCACTGAAGCTTTCTTT. The genes are TRBV9 and TRBJ1-1; D is ambiguous. Germline V gene data show CDR1 as SGDLS and CDR2 as YYNGEE. V was cut by 4 bases and J by 4 bases, with 11 bases left in between. The CDR3 length is 13 residues.